The 32 T cell receptor beta chains listed next were all sequenced from one sample in a study of cytomegalovirus exposure and HLA in healthy donors. PCR used 60 Vbeta primers and 13 Jbeta primers. Assay: immunoSEQ multiplex PCR; the TCRdb copy retains only in-frame clones and omits some. The sample carries tens of thousands of clones, 50% to 75% recorded once. Sequenced material: PBMCs. These receptor sequences come from a man aged 25 to 45 in good health and CMV-seronegative.

This clone was observed a handful of times. The CDR3 loop reads CASSLVGASSYEQYF. The CDR3 nucleotides read TGTGCCAGCAGCTTAGTTGGGGCTAGCTCCTACGAGCAGTACTTC. The chain is built from TRBV7-2 and TRBJ2-7, with a possible D match to TRBD1 (5 bases). This CDR3 has 15 amino acids. The germline V and J ends were trimmed by 1 base and 0 bases, with 10 bases remaining between them. The germline gives CDR1 SGHTA, CDR2 FQGNSA.

This clone has a single count. The J gene is TRBJ1-2, the V gene TRBV6-1, with D maybe TRBD1 (6 bases). This CDR3 spans 13 amino acids. Germline V gene sequence: CDR1 MNHNS, CDR2 SASEGT. V was shortened by 6 bases and J by 8 bases, with 16 bases between the two germline ends. Here the CDR3 reads CASSAQGTDGYTF. In nucleotides, the CDR3 is TGTGCCAGCAGCGCACAGGGAACTGACGGCTACACCTTC.

The chain is built from TRBV7-9 and TRBJ2-1; 10 bases line up with TRBD2. Germline V gene sequence: CDR1 SEHNR, CDR2 FQNEAQ (reference sequence). With 6 bases clipped from V and 5 bases from J, the junction kept 10 bases outside the gene matches. The CDR3 is made up of 16 amino acids. The CDR3 spells CASRSPLAGDNNEQFF. The DNA for the CDR3 is TGTGCCAGCAGATCGCCGCTAGCGGGAGACAACAATGAGCAGTTCTTC.

This clone was counted a few times. The chain is built from TRBV5-1 and TRBJ2-3; 7 bases match TRBD1. The CDR3 loop spans 16 amino acids. The germline gives CDR1 SGHRS, CDR2 YFSETQ. The J segment lost 2 bases and the V segment lost 2 bases, leaving 8 bases of the junction unmatched. In DNA, the CDR3 is TGCGCCAGCAGCTTCCTCCGGGACAGAGTCACAGATACGCAGTATTTT. Its translation is CASSFLRDRVTDTQYF.

The CDR3 bases are TGCGCCAGCAGCTTCTTAGAGACGCAGTATTTT. Its translation: CASSFLETQYF. V and J are TRBV5-1 and TRBJ2-3, with D unclear. CDR3 size: 11 residues. Germline CDR1 reads SGHRS; CDR2 reads YFSETQ. With 2 bases removed from V and 9 bases from J, the gap between germline ends came to 7 bases.

The chain's CDR3 is CASSGRAGYYNEQFF. The CDR3 DNA is TGTGCCAGTAGTGGAAGAGCGGGTTACTACAATGAGCAGTTCTTC. This rearrangement joins TRBV19 to TRBJ2-1; perhaps TRBD2 as D (6 bases). This CDR3 has 15 amino acids. V was trimmed by 5 bases and J by 3 bases, leaving 14 bases between them. The germline V gene has CDR1 LNHDA and CDR2 SQIVND (reference sequence).

The chain couples TRBV5-1 to TRBJ2-7; maybe TRBD1 (6 bases). Per the germline V gene, CDR1 is SGHRS and CDR2 is YFSETQ. CDR3 length equals 17 residues. V was pared by 3 bases and J by 5 bases, with 24 bases between. CDR3 residues: CASSSYGQTFLSDEQYF. The CDR3 nucleotides read TGCGCCAGCAGCTCATACGGACAGACCTTTTTGTCCGACGAGCAGTACTTC. The variable domain in full, with the rest retrieved from reference TRBV5-1 and TRBJ2-7, is KAGVTQTPRYLIKTRGQQVTLSCSPISGHRSVSWYQQTPGQGLQFLFEYFSETQRNKGNFPGRFSGRQFSNSRSEMNVSTLELGDSALYLCASSSYGQTFLSDEQYFGPGTRLTVT.

V is TRBV4-3 and J is TRBJ2-5, with 12 nucleotides matching TRBD2. The CDR3 contains 18 residues. Trimming removed 4 bases from V and 5 bases from J; junction bases left unmatched: 14. CDR1 is LGHNA, CDR2 YSLEER, per germline. The CDR3 DNA follows: TGCGCCAGCAGCCTCTTCCCTAGGACTAGCGGGGATGCGGAGACCCAGTACTTC. Residues: CASSLFPRTSGDAETQYF.

The rearrangement uses TRBV7-9 and TRBJ2-5, with 10 bases fitting TRBD2. The germline gives CDR1 SEHNR, CDR2 FQNEAQ (reference sequence). J lost 5 bases, V lost 5 bases, and 11 bases had no gene match. The CDR3 sequence is 16 residues long. The CDR3 DNA follows: TGTGCCAGCAGCGTTGGGACTAGCGTTAATCGGGAGACCCAGTACTTC. Amino acid sequence: CASSVGTSVNRETQYF. The full variable domain, with the rest looked up from reference TRBV7-9 and TRBJ2-5, is DTGVSQNPRHKITKRGQNVTFRCDPISEHNRLYWYRQTLGQGPEFLTYFQNEAQLEKSRLLSDRFSAERPKGSFSTLEIQRTEQGDSAMYLCASSVGTSVNRETQYFGPGTRLLVL.

This clone was detected a few times. The J gene is TRBJ2-7, the V gene TRBV9; 7 bases line up with TRBD2. Germline loops: CDR1 SGDLS, CDR2 YYNGEE. V was pared by 2 bases and J by 5 bases, with 13 bases of the junction left unmatched. The CDR3 is 16 amino acids. As DNA, the CDR3 is TGTGCCAGCAGCGTCGGGGGAGGGCCTGCGGGCCACGAGCAGTACTTC. It yields the protein CASSVGGGPAGHEQYF.

The J gene is TRBJ1-1, the V gene TRBV4-3; TRBD1 matches at 9 bases. Germline loops: CDR1 LGHNA, CDR2 YSLEER. This CDR3 comprises 13 residues. Trimming took 4 bases from V and 6 from J; bases not matched to a gene: 3. The CDR3 reads CASSPDRGAEAFF. CDR3 bases: TGCGCCAGCAGCCCGGACAGGGGAGCTGAAGCTTTCTTT.

The J gene is TRBJ2-7, the V gene TRBV4-3; no clear D. Trimming took off 0 bases at V and 0 bases at J, with 12 bases between the two ends. This CDR3 is built from 16 residues. The germline gives CDR1 LGHNA, CDR2 YSLEER. The CDR3 DNA reads as TGCGCCAGCAGCCAAGATGTCGGCGGCAGCTCCTACGAGCAGTACTTC. Protein: CASSQDVGGSSYEQYF.

The V gene is TRBV9, the J gene TRBJ2-2; 8 bases line up with TRBD2. CDR1 is SGDLS, CDR2 YYNGEE, per germline. The CDR3 consists of 16 residues. With V trimmed by 3 bases and J by 6 bases, 10 bases remained unmatched. CDR3: CASSDKREKMPGELFF. CDR3 bases: TGTGCCAGCAGCGATAAGCGGGAGAAAATGCCCGGGGAGCTGTTTTTT.

The chain couples TRBV6-1 to TRBJ2-1; D might be TRBD1 (6 bases). The germline V and J ends were trimmed by 10 bases and 7 bases, with 11 bases remaining between them. Per the germline V gene, CDR1 is MNHNS and CDR2 is SASEGT. The CDR3 loop spans 11 amino acids. Here the CDR3 reads CAIRQVNEQFF. The CDR3 nucleotides are TGTGCCATCCGACAGGTAAATGAGCAGTTCTTC.

The genes are TRBV27 and TRBJ2-5; 12 nucleotides agree with TRBD2. CDR3 length: 18 amino acids. The J segment lost 7 bases and the V segment lost 7 bases, leaving 19 bases of the junction unmatched. The germline V gene has CDR1 MNHEY and CDR2 SMNVEV (reference sequence). The CDR3 here is CASIDRVQLAGGPGTQYF. The CDR3, as DNA: TGTGCCAGCATCGACAGGGTTCAACTAGCGGGAGGCCCTGGGACCCAGTACTTC.

The chain is built from TRBV2 and TRBJ2-3, with D perhaps TRBD2 (5 bases). The ends were cut back, 6 bases at V and 7 bases at J, with 17 bases in the middle. This CDR3 is 14 amino acids long. Germline V gene sequence: CDR1 SNHLY, CDR2 FYNNEI. Here the CDR3 reads CASSIPTSYHTQYF. The CDR3 nucleotides are TGTGCCAGCAGCATACCTACTAGTTATCATACGCAGTATTTT.

This clone showed up just a few times. The chain has TRBV7-9 and TRBJ2-6; D possibly corresponds to TRBD2 (5 bases). This CDR3 comprises 15 residues. With 5 bases removed from V and 2 bases from J, the gap between germline ends came to 10 bases. Germline-derived CDR1 and CDR2 are SEHNR and FQNEAQ (reference sequence). For the CDR3, the DNA is TGTGCCAGCAGCCCCTCCGGGGCTGGGGCCAACGTCCTGACTTTC. Protein sequence: CASSPSGAGANVLTF.

This clone was seen only once. The chain uses TRBV4-1 and TRBJ2-3, with 8 bases fitting TRBD1. The ends lost 1 base at V and 3 bases at J; junction bases unmatched: 9. The CDR3 runs to 17 residues. Germline V gives CDR1 MGHRA, CDR2 YSYEKL. CDR3 nucleotides: TGCGCCAGCAGCCAAGGAGGGGGCAGGGGGCAAACAGATACGCAGTATTTT. The encoded protein is CASSQGGGRGQTDTQYF.

This chain uses TRBV23-1 with TRBJ1-5; D unclear. TRBV23-1 is known as an ORF, though its function is uncertain. Trimming removed 11 bases at V and 1 base at J, with 9 bases between. The CDR3 covers 12 residues. CDR3 nucleotides: TGCGCCCCCGGGTTGAGCAATCAGCCCCAGCATTTT. It is translated as CAPGLSNQPQHF.

Only a few counts were recorded for this clone. The genes are TRBV19 and TRBJ2-1; D may be TRBD1 (6 bases). There are 15 residues in the CDR3. Per germline, CDR1 LNHDA and CDR2 SQIVND (reference sequence). V lost 3 bases and J 4 bases, leaving 13 bases between the germline ends. CDR3 nucleotide sequence: TGTGCCAGTAGTATCGGGCTAGGGGGTTACAATGAGCAGTTCTTC. Translation: CASSIGLGGYNEQFF.

This chain joins TRBV27 and TRBJ1-5; D is unresolved. The CDR3 covers 16 residues. Germline CDR1 MNHEY, CDR2 SMNVEV (reference sequence). V lost 1 base and J 2 bases, leaving 12 bases between the germline ends. CDR3 nucleotides: TGTGCCAGCAGTTTATATTCCGGGCGGGGCAATCAGCCCCAGCATTTT. Encoded protein: CASSLYSGRGNQPQHF.

This chain connects TRBV30 to TRBJ1-5; the D is unclear. From germline, CDR1 is GTSNPN and CDR2 SVGIG (reference sequence). This CDR3 contains 13 residues. V was clipped by 3 bases and J by 0 bases, with 6 bases between them. CDR3 coding DNA: TGTGCCTGGAGCGGTGATAGCAATCAGCCCCAGCATTTT. Its protein product is CAWSGDSNQPQHF.

This clone was counted only a few times. The chain employs TRBV25-1 and TRBJ1-1; 7 nucleotides agree with TRBD1. The CDR3 has 16 amino acids. Germline V lookup: CDR1 MGHDK, CDR2 SYGVNS. Trimming took 3 bases from V and 3 from J; bases not matched to a gene: 10. The CDR3 DNA sequence: TGTGCCAGCAGTGAGGTAAGCAGGGGGATCTACACTGAAGCTTTCTTT. This gives the protein CASSEVSRGIYTEAFF.

This clone was picked up a small number of times. The gene calls are TRBV27 and TRBJ2-5, with 12 positions matching TRBD2. Gene TRBJ2-7 matches the end of the DNA better, so the J call may be wrong. This CDR3 spans 15 amino acids. CDR1 MNHEY and CDR2 SMNVEV come from the germline V gene (reference sequence). The CDR3, as DNA: TGTGCCAGCACCGGCGGGACTAGCGGGTCCTACGAGCAGTACTTC. Translation gives CASTGGTSGSYEQYF.

This rearrangement joins TRBV9 to TRBJ2-3; TRBD2 matches at 11 bases. The CDR3 covers 16 residues. Germline lookup yields CDR1 SGDLS and CDR2 YYNGEE. Losses at the gene ends were 3 bases for V and 2 bases for J; bases not matched to a gene: 5. The CDR3 nucleotides are TGTGCCAGCAGCGGTAGCGGGAGGGTCGTCACAGATACGCAGTATTTT. It codes for CASSGSGRVVTDTQYF.

This clone has a handful of counts. J is TRBJ2-2 and V is TRBV7-2; no definite D call. This CDR3 has 16 amino acids. Between the trimmed V and J ends, which lost 1 base and 1 base, there was a span of 10 bases. The germline gives CDR1 SGHTA, CDR2 FQGNSA. The CDR3 sequence: CASSLVGYRNTGELFF. For the CDR3, the DNA is TGTGCCAGCAGCTTAGTGGGTTACAGGAACACCGGGGAGCTGTTTTTT.

In DNA form, the CDR3 reads TGTGCCAGCTCACCAACCCGGACAGACTCCTACGAGCAGTACTTC. Translating gives CASSPTRTDSYEQYF. The chain carries TRBV18 and TRBJ2-7; a possible D gene is TRBD1 (6 bases). V was shortened by 2 bases and J by 0 bases, with 11 bases between the two germline ends. The CDR3 length is 15 residues. Germline V lookup: CDR1 KGHSH, CDR2 LQKENI.

The chain has TRBV19 and TRBJ1-3; D remains unclear. The CDR3 has 15 amino acids. Between the trimmed V and J ends, which lost 7 bases and 4 bases, there was a span of 17 bases. CDR1 and CDR2 (germline): LNHDA, SQIVND (reference sequence). CDR3 in DNA: TGTGCCAGTATCCCCCGGGGATATGCGGGAAACACCATATATTTT. Its protein is CASIPRGYAGNTIYF.

The chain links TRBV7-2 to TRBJ2-3; TRBD2 might be the D (6 bases). Between the trimmed V and J ends, which lost 2 bases and 5 bases, there was a span of 20 bases. CDR3 length: 17 amino acids. Germline V gene lookup returns CDR1 SGHTA and CDR2 FQGNSA. CDR3 nucleotides: TGTGCCAGCAGCTTAAAGAAATCGTTGGGCGGGAAAGATACGCAGTATTTT. This translates into CASSLKKSLGGKDTQYF.

The J gene is TRBJ1-5, the V gene TRBV6-1, with D perhaps matching TRBD1 (6 bases). The V gene lost 7 bases and the J gene lost 3 bases, with 16 bases spanning the gap. This CDR3 has 15 residues. Germline V CDR1 and CDR2: MNHNS, SASEGT. DNA for the CDR3: TGTGCCAGCACGGGGGGCAGGGAGTTCAATCAGCCCCAGCATTTT. Translation gives CASTGGREFNQPQHF.

V gene TRBV7-2 combines with J gene TRBJ2-1, with TRBD2 matching over 7 bases. V shed 6 bases and J 9 bases; nucleotides not matched to a gene: 5. Looked up from germline, CDR1 is SGHTA and CDR2 is FQGNSA. This CDR3 is 12 amino acids long. The CDR3 DNA reads as TGTGCCAGCAGGTCGGGCGGGGGTGAGCAGTTCTTC. Translated: CASRSGGGEQFF.

This clone was observed once. The chain combines TRBV7-3 with TRBJ2-1; D is ambiguous. CDR3 size: 15 residues. The ends were cut back, 5 bases at V and 5 bases at J, with 16 bases in the middle. Germline values: CDR1 SGHTA, CDR2 FQGTGA. The CDR3 sequence is CASSRRPTPDNEQFF. DNA for the CDR3: TGTGCCAGCAGCCGGAGACCTACCCCGGACAATGAGCAGTTCTTC. The whole variable domain, remainder taken from reference TRBV7-3 and TRBJ2-1, is GAGVSQTPSNKVTEKGKYVELRCDPISGHTALYWYRQSLGQGPEFLIYFQGTGAADDSGLPNDRFFAVRPEGSVSTLKIQRTERGDSAVYLCASSRRPTPDNEQFFGPGTRLTVL.